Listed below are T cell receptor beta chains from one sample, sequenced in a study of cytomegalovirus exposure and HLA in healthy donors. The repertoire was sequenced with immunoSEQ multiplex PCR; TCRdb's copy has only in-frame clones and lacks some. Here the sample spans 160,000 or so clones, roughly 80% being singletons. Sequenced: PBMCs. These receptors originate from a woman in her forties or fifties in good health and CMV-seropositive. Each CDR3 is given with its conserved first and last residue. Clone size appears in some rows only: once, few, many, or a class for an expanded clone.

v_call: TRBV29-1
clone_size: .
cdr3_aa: CSERRGDYTEAFF

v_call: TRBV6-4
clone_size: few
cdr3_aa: CASSDSERGLMVIAGGLRELFF

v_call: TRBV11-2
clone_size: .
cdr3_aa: CASSLGASAQETQYF

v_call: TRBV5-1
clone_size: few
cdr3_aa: CASSLAGGREETQYF

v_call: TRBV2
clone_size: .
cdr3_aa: CASSETTGGLVGGYTF

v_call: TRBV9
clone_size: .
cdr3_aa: CASSVVRGDGTDTQYF

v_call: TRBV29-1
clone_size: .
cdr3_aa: CSVDRTGDTEAFF

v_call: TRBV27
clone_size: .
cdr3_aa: CASSKDRVYGYTF

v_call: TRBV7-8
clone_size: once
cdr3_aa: CASSSDRSNYGYTF

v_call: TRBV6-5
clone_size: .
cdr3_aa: CASSSGTVTPYGYTF

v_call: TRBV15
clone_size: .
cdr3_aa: CATSRDRVTHEQYF

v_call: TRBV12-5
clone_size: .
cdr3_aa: CASGLRPGGQPYEQYF

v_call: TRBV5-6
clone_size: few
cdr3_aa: CASSSGTSMYEQFF

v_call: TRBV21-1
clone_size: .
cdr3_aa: CASSKVEGASNQPQHF

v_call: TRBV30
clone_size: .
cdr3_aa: CAWSARRGNTEAFF

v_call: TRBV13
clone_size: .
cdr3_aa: CASSPKTGGGTQYF

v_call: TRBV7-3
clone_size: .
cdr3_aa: CASSLGPLNTEAFF

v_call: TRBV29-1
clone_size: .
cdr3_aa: CSVGGGGANVLTF

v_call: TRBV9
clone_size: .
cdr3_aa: CASSSRLAGVYNEQFF

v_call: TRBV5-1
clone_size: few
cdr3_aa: CASSFPNPPLADTQYF

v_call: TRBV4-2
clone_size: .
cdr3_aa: CASSQASGVTEAFF

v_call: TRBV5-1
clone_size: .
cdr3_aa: CASREGEKLFF

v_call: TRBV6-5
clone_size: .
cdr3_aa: CASSRTVDQPQHF

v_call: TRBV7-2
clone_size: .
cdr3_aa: CASSLGAGPAYNEQFF

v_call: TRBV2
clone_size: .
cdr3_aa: CASNRGGVRTDTQYF

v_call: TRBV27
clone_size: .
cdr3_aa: CASRSGRPASRTPLHF

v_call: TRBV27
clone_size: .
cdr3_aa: CASKGTSGGNTQYF

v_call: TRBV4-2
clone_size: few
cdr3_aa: CASSQQGSMEPQHF

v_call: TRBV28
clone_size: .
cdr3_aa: CASSFTGYEQYF

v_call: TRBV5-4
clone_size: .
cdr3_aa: CAAARGASDTQYF

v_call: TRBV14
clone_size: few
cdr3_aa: CASSPWGGYGYTF

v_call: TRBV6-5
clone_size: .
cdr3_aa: CASSTRGRAGNTIYF

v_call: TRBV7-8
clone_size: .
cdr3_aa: CASSTAPRREQYF

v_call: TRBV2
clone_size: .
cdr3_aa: CASSASGVPTYEQYF

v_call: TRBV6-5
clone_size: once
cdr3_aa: CASSSDRAYGYTF

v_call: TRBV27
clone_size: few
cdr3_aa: CASSFSGTGYQPQHF

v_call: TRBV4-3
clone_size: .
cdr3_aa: CASSQDRFPGFGYTF

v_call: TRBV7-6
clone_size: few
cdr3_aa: CASSIMTSPNEQFF

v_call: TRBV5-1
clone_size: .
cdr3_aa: CASSRWTGDNEQFF

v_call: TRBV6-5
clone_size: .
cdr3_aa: CASSNGGGYEQYF

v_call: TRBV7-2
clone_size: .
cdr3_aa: CASSTKAKTGTSGYNEQFF

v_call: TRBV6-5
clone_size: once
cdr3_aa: CASSGQTGNNSPLHF

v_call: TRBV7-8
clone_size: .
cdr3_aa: CASSLARDIPYGYTF

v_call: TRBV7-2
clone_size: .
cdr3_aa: CASTLGGGLPDTQYF

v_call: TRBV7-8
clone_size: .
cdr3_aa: CASSPRDKDNEQFF